What follows is one T cell receptor (beta chain) and its context. Using immunoSEQ multiplex PCR, the repertoire was profiled, and TCRdb retains in-frame clones only, with some absent. The sample has about 230,000 clones; 75% to 90% are singletons. These data originate in a study of blood T cell repertoires in COVID-19. Per germline, CDR1 MNHNS and CDR2 SASEGT. V was clipped by 2 bases and J by 4 bases; unmatched bases: 4. The CDR3 length is 15 residues. This chain joins TRBV6-1 and TRBJ1-4, with 7 bases matching TRBD1. The sample taken for sequencing was peripheral blood. This sequence originates from a man in his forties with acute or convalescent COVID-19. The CDR3 spells CASSEMGQSNEKLFF. Here the CDR3 DNA reads TGTGCCAGCAGTGAAATGGGACAGAGTAATGAAAAACTGTTTTTT.